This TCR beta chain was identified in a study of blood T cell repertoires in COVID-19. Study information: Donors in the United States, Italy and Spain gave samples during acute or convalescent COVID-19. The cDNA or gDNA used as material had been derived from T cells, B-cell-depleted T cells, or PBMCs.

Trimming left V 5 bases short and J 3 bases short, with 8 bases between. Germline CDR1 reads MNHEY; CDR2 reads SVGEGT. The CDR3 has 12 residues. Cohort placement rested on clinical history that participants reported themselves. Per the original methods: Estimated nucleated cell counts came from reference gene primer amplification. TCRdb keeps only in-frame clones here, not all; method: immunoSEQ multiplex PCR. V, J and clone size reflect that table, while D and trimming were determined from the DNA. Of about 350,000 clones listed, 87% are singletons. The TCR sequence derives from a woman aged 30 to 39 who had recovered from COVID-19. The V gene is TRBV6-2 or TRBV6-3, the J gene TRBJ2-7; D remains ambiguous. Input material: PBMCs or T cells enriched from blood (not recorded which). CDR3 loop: CASSNTNYEQYF. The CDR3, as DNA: TGTGCCAGCAGTAATACAAACTACGAGCAGTACTTC.